A single sample is the source of the 5 T cell receptor beta chains below, sequenced in a study of graft-versus-host responses after intestinal transplantation. Their cognate antigens are unknown. Only in-frame clones appear in the TCRdb table, and some are missing; sequencing was by immunoSEQ multiplex PCR. The sample holds approximately 100,000 clones; about 90% are singletons and the top ten take around 0.96%. The sequencing here drew on unstimulated CD4+ T cells sorted from spleen or lymph node cells, taken before intestinal transplant. All receptors derive from a human donor who received an intestinal transplant.

The V gene is TRBV6-1, the J gene TRBJ2-4, with D hard to call. This CDR3 comprises 16 residues. Germline CDR1 is MNHNS and CDR2 is SASEGT. Between the trimmed V and J ends, which lost 0 bases and 1 base, there was a span of 10 bases. Here the CDR3 reads CASSEAVGSAKNIQYF. Written as DNA, the CDR3 is TGTGCCAGCAGTGAAGCAGTGGGATCGGCCAAAAACATTCAGTACTTC.

The chain is built from TRBV2 and TRBJ2-3; D is uncertain. Germline V gene lookup returns CDR1 SNHLY and CDR2 FYNNEI. Trimming cost V 8 bases and J 3 bases, with 15 bases left between them. This CDR3 has 14 amino acids. In nucleotides, the CDR3 is TGTGCCAGCGGGCCTAGGGTGACTACAGATACGCAGTATTTT. Protein: CASGPRVTTDTQYF.

CDR3 DNA: TGTGCCAGCAGCTTTTCGACAGGACTCGGCACCGGGGAGCTGTTTTTT. It codes for CASSFSTGLGTGELFF. The V gene is TRBV9, the J gene TRBJ2-2; maybe TRBD1 (6 bases). With 4 bases removed from V and 4 bases from J, the gap between germline ends came to 17 bases. From germline, CDR1 is SGDLS and CDR2 YYNGEE. The CDR3 totals 16 residues.

The chain joins TRBV27 to TRBJ2-7; 7 nucleotides align to TRBD1. CDR3 length equals 19 residues. CDR1 is MNHEY and CDR2 is SMNVEV in the germline V gene (reference sequence). Losses at the gene ends were 8 bases for V and 3 bases for J; bases not matched to a gene: 25. This chain's CDR3 is CASRTPRQGIRSLDYEQYF. As DNA, the CDR3 is TGTGCCAGCCGTACTCCAAGACAGGGAATTAGGTCCCTTGACTACGAGCAGTACTTC.

This clone came up a few times. The CDR3 coding sequence is TGCGCCAGCAGAAGGACTAGCTCCACAGATACGCAGTATTTT. Residues: CASRRTSSTDTQYF. The chain uses TRBV4-1 and TRBJ2-3, with 8 bases that match TRBD2. The length of the CDR3 is 14 residues. Germline CDR1 and CDR2: MGHRA and YSYEKL. J was trimmed by 2 bases and V by 6 bases; bases with no gene match: 4.